This T cell receptor (beta chain) came from a study of blood T cell repertoires in COVID-19. Across the study: Acute and convalescent COVID-19 specimens originated in the United States, Italy and Spain.

This CDR3 region has 15 residues. The V and J ends lost 5 bases and 0 bases, in that order; junction bases with no gene match: 5. Germline V gene sequence: CDR1 SGHAT, CDR2 FQNNGV. Only in-frame clones appear in the TCRdb table, and some are missing; sequencing was by immunoSEQ multiplex PCR. This table has about 200,000 clones, about 88% appearing once. The rearrangement links TRBV11-2 to TRBJ2-3, with 7 nucleotides matching TRBD1. The receptor was isolated from a woman aged 80 or over with acute or convalescent COVID-19. Sequencing was carried out using peripheral blood. CDR3 coding DNA: TGTGCCAGCAGCCCCGACAGGGATAGCACAGATACGCAGTATTTT. It yields the protein CASSPDRDSTDTQYF. Using reference TRBV11-2 and TRBJ2-3 for the parts outside the CDR3, the full variable domain is EAGVAQSPRYKIIEKRQSVAFWCNPISGHATLYWYQQILGQGPKLLIQFQNNGVVDDSQLPKDRFSAERLKGVDSTLKIQPAKLEDSAVYLCASSPDRDSTDTQYFGPGTRLTVL.